These 5 T cell receptor beta chains came from one sample sequenced in a study of immune cell composition in non-small cell lung cancer. Normal lung was sampled as far from the tumour as possible, at least 3 cm. TCRdb's copy holds only in-frame clones and misses some; the assay was immunoSEQ multiplex PCR. The sample includes roughly 2,800 clones, roughly 80% of them seen just once. Input material: non-adjacent lung tissue. The receptors were gathered from a human donor with non-small cell lung cancer.

This chain connects TRBV18 to TRBJ2-1; 14 bases map to TRBD2. The trim removed 3 bases at V and 1 base at J, leaving 8 bases unmatched. Germline CDR1 KGHSH, CDR2 LQKENI. This CDR3 contains 19 residues. The CDR3 here is CASSPAGTSGRGSYNEQFF. The CDR3, as DNA: TGTGCCAGCTCACCGGCCGGGACTAGCGGGAGAGGGTCCTACAATGAGCAGTTCTTC.

By share of the sample, this clone is large (0.1 to 1%). V is TRBV21-1 and J is TRBJ1-3; the table's D call TRBD1 went unverified against the DNA. TRBV21-1 is a pseudogene segment. CDR3 size: 19 residues. The CDR3 protein is CASSCRDRGPKEYGNTIYF. CDR3 coding DNA: TGTGCCAGCAGCTGCCGGGACAGGGGGCCGAAAGAGTATGGAAACACCATATATTTT.

The J gene is TRBJ2-1, the V gene TRBV7-9; 12 positions agree with TRBD2. After removal of 6 bases from V and 0 bases from J, the junction contained 6 bases not matched to a gene. The length of the CDR3 is 17 residues. Germline lookup yields CDR1 SEHNR and CDR2 FQNEAQ (reference sequence). CDR3 sequence (DNA): TGTGCCAGCAGTTCACTAGCGGGGGGTCTCTCCTACAATGAGCAGTTCTTC. Translated: CASSSLAGGLSYNEQFF.

This clone was seen only a few times. This chain joins TRBV6-6 and TRBJ1-2; D gene unclear. From germline, CDR1 is MNHNY and CDR2 SVGAGI (reference sequence). There are 14 residues in the CDR3. V lost 0 bases to trimming and J lost 4 bases, with 9 bases between them. CDR3 sequence: CASSYSWQAYGYTF. The DNA of the CDR3 is TGTGCCAGCAGTTACTCGTGGCAGGCCTATGGCTACACCTTC.

The rearrangement uses TRBV28 and TRBJ2-2, with D possibly TRBD1 on 5 matching bases. CDR3 length: 16 amino acids. Germline-derived CDR1 and CDR2 are MDHEN and SYDVKM. V was shortened by 8 bases and J by 3 bases, with 19 bases between the two germline ends. The CDR3 nucleotides are TGTGCCAGCGAGGACACGGTAGGGATGTACACCGGGGAGCTGTTTTTT. Protein sequence: CASEDTVGMYTGELFF.